This T cell receptor (beta chain) was recovered during a study of cytomegalovirus exposure and HLA in healthy donors. Concerning this clone itself: Its target is not known.

The method was immunoSEQ multiplex PCR; TCRdb's version includes in-frame clones alone and lacks a portion of them. Of approximately 180,000 clones listed, about 89% are singletons. The CDR3 is made up of 14 amino acids. The V gene's germline CDR1 is MNHEY and CDR2 SMNVEV (reference sequence). V was cut by 4 bases and J by 5 bases, with 11 bases left in between. General study results and limits: Altogether, 160 or so TCR beta chains were recorded as cytomegalovirus-associated.

The sequence derives from a man between 18 and 35 years old in good health and CMV-seropositive. Input material: PBMCs. The gene calls are TRBV27 and TRBJ2-2; D is perhaps TRBD1 (5 bases). The CDR3 sequence is CASSSRQPTGELFF. The CDR3 DNA is TGTGCCAGCAGTTCCAGACAGCCTACCGGGGAGCTGTTTTTT.